The next 6 T cell receptor beta chains were all read from a single sample in a study of blood T cells in healthy people across ages. The second PCR ran roughly 7 to 12 cycles with a sample-barcoded 5' primer and J-beta primers. A single record per CDR3 protein comes from TCRdb applying MiXCR to the 5' RACE reads. The data show about a million distinct CDR3 sequences, 51% seen once. Sequences were obtained from blood. Receptors were obtained from an older woman in good health.

This clonotype was recorded a few times. The chain carries TRBV27 and TRBJ2-1; 15 positions agree with TRBD2. V was clipped by 4 bases and J by 7 bases; unmatched bases: 8. From germline, CDR1 is MNHEY and CDR2 SMNVEV (reference sequence). The CDR3 sequence is 17 residues long. Here the CDR3 reads CASSSGLAGGPGNEQFF. The CDR3, as DNA: TGTGCCAGCAGTTCCGGACTAGCGGGAGGGCCGGGGAATGAGCAGTTCTTC.

This clonotype was counted between two and nine times. The chain combines TRBV7-2 with TRBJ1-2, with 8 bases identical to TRBD1. V shed 4 bases, J shed 8 bases, and the junction held 6 bases outside the gene matches. The V gene's germline CDR1 is SGHTA and CDR2 FQGNSA. The CDR3 covers 13 residues. DNA for the CDR3: TGTGCCAGCAGCTCGGGACAGGAAAAGGGCTACACCTTC. Translation gives CASSSGQEKGYTF.

The chain uses TRBV15 and TRBJ2-4; the D is unclear. The J call may not be correct, given that the DNA end is closer to TRBJ2-5. This CDR3 comprises 15 residues. CDR1 is LNHNV and CDR2 is YYDKDF in the germline V gene (reference sequence). CDR3 DNA sequence: TGTGCCACCAGCAGAGATGTGGCGGTTCTAAAGACCCAGTACTTC. Encoded protein: CATSRDVAVLKTQYF.

The V and J genes are TRBV4-1 and TRBJ2-7; either TRBD1 or TRBD2 may supply D (5 bases each). Germline assignment: CDR1 MGHRA and CDR2 YSYEKL. The CDR3 contains 15 residues. V was clipped by 2 bases and J by 3 bases, with 14 bases between them. DNA for the CDR3: TGCGCCAGCAGCCAATCTGACCGGGACGGCTACGAGCAGTACTTC. This sequence encodes CASSQSDRDGYEQYF.

This clonotype has just a few counts. The chain couples TRBV14 to TRBJ2-7; D remains ambiguous. The V end lost 4 bases, the J end lost 3 bases, and 16 bases lay between the germline ends. This CDR3 region has 15 residues. Germline values: CDR1 SGHDN, CDR2 FVKESK. CDR3 in DNA: TGTGCCAGCAGCCTCCTAATAGGGAACCTCTACGAGCAGTACTTC. Translation: CASSLLIGNLYEQYF.

The chain couples TRBV9 to TRBJ2-2; 11 nucleotides match TRBD1. Germline CDR1 reads SGDLS; CDR2 reads YYNGEE. The CDR3 spans 15 residues. The junction had 3 bases not matched to a gene; V was cut back by 6 bases and J by 2 bases. CDR3 loop: CASTWTGGNTGELFF. The CDR3 DNA reads as TGTGCCAGCACCTGGACAGGGGGCAACACCGGGGAGCTGTTTTTT.